This TCR beta chain was identified during a study of blood T cells in healthy people across ages. At least ten counts were recorded for this clonotype. Primers used in a second PCR of roughly 6 to 11 cycles were a sample-barcoded 5' primer and a J-beta primer mix. Each cDNA molecule was tagged by a template-switch adaptor with 12 random nucleotides. TCRdb analysed the 5' RACE reads with MiXCR anew, one entry per CDR3 protein. The table has about 580,000 distinct CDR3 sequences, around 50% seen once. The germline V and J ends were trimmed by 5 bases and 0 bases, with 14 bases remaining between them. This CDR3 comprises 15 residues. Germline V lookup: CDR1 MGHRA, CDR2 YSYEKL.

The J gene is TRBJ2-7, the V gene TRBV4-1; perhaps TRBD2 as D (5 bases). The receptor's source is a man older than 75 in good health. Sequences were obtained from blood. Here the CDR3 reads CASSTRDSSSYEQYF. CDR3 bases: TGCGCCAGCAGCACCCGGGATTCGAGCTCCTACGAGCAGTACTTC.